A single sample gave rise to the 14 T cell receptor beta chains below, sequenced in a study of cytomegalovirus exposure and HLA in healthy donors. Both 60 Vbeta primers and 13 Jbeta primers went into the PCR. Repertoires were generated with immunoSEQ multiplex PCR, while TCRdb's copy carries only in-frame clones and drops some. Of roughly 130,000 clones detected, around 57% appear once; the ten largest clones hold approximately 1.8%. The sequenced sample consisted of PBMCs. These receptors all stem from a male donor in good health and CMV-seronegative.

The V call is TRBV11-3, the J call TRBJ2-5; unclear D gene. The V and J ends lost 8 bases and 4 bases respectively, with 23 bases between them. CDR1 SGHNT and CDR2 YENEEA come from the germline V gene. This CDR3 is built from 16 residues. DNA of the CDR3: TGTGCCAGCCTTTCTATCCCCGCTGGGCAAGGAGAGACCCAGTACTTC. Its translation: CASLSIPAGQGETQYF. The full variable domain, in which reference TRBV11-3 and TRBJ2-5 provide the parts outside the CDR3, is EAGVVQSPRYKIIEKKQPVAFWCNPISGHNTLYWYLQNLGQGPELLIRYENEEAVDDSQLPKDRFSAERLKGVDSTLKIQPAELGDSAVYLCASLSIPAGQGETQYFGPGTRLLVL.

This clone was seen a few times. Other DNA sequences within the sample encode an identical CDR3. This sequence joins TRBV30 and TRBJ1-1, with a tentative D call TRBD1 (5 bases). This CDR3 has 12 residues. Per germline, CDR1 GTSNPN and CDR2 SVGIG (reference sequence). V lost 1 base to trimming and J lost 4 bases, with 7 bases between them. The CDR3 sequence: CAWSGGVTEAFF. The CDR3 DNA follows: TGTGCCTGGAGTGGGGGGGTCACTGAAGCTTTCTTT.

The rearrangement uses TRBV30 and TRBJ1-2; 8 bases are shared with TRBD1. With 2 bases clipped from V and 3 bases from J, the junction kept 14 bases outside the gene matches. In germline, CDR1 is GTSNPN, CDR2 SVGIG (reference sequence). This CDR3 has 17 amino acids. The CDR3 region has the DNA TGTGCCTGGAGTTTCCCCGGGACAGGCCCCACGGACTATGGCTACACCTTC. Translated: CAWSFPGTGPTDYGYTF.

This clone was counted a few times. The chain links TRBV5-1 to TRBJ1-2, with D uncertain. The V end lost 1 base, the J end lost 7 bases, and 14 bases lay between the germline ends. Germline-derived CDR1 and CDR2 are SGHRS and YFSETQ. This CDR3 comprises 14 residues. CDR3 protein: CASSLSAERSGYTF. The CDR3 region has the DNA TGCGCCAGCAGCTTGTCGGCGGAGAGATCTGGCTACACCTTC.

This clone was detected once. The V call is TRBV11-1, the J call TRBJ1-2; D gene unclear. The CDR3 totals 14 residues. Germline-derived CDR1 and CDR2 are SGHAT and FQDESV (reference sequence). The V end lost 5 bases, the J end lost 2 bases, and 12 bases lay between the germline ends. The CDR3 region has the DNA TGTGCCAGCAGCCTCCGGGAGACCAACTATGGCTACACCTTC. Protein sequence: CASSLRETNYGYTF.

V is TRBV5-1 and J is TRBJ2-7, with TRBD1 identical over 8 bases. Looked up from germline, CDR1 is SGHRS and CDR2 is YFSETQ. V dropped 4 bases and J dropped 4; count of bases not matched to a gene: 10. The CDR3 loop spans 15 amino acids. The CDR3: CASSPGGTGVYEQYF. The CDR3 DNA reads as TGCGCCAGCAGCCCCGGCGGGACAGGTGTTTACGAGCAGTACTTC.

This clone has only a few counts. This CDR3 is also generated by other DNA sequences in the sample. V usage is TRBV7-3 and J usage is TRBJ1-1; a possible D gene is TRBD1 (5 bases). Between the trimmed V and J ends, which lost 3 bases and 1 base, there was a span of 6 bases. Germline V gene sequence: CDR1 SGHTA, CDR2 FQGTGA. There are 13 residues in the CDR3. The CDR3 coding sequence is TGTGCCAGCAGCTTCCAGGGGAACACTGAAGCTTTCTTT. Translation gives CASSFQGNTEAFF.

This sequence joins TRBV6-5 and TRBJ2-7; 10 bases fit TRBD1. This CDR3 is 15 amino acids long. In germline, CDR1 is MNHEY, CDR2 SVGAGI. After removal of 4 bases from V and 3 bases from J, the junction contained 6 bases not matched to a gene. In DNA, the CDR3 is TGTGCCAGCAGTTCACACGGGACAGGGGACTACGAGCAGTACTTC. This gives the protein CASSSHGTGDYEQYF.

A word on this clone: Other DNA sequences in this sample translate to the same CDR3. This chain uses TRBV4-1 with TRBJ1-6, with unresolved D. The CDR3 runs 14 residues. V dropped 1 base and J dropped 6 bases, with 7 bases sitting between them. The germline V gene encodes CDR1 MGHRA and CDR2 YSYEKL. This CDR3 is CASSQGQVNSPLHF. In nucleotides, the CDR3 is TGCGCCAGCAGCCAAGGTCAGGTTAATTCACCCCTCCACTTT.

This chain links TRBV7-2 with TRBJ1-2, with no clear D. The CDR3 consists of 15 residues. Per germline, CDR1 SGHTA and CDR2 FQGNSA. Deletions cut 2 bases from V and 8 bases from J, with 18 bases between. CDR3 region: CASSLPGRRELGYTF. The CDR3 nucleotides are TGTGCCAGCAGCTTACCTGGACGTCGGGAACTCGGCTACACCTTC.

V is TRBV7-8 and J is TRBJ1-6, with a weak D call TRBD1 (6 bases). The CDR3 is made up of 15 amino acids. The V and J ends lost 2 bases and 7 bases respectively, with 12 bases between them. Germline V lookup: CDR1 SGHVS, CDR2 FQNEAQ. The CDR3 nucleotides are TGTGCCAGCAGCTTAAGGGGGACGCTAAATTCACCCCTCCACTTT. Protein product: CASSLRGTLNSPLHF.

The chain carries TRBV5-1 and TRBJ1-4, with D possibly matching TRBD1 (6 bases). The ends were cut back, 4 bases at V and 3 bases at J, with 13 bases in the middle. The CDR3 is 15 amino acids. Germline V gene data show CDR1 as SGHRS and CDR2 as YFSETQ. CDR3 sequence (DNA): TGCGCCAGCAGCGGGGGGGACAAGTCTAATGAAAAACTGTTTTTT. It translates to CASSGGDKSNEKLFF.

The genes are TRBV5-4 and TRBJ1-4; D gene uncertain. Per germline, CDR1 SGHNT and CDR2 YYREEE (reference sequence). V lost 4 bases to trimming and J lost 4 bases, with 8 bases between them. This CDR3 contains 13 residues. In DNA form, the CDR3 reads TGTGCCAGCAGCCTAGGAGTTAATGAAAAACTGTTTTTT. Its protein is CASSLGVNEKLFF. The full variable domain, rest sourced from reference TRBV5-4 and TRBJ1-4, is ETGVTQSPTHLIKTRGQQVTLRCSSQSGHNTVSWYQQALGQGPQFIFQYYREEENGRGNFPPRFSGLQFPNYSSELNVNALELDDSALYLCASSLGVNEKLFFGSGTQLSVL.

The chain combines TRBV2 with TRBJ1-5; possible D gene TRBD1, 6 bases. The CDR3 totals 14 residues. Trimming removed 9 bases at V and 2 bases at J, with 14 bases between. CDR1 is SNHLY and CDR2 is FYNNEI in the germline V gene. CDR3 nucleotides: TGTGCCAGTGGACAGTCAGGCGGCAATCAGCCCCAGCATTTT. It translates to CASGQSGGNQPQHF.